This TCR beta chain was obtained from a study of blood T cell repertoires in COVID-19. The overall study: Whether acute or convalescent, the COVID-19 samples came from the United States, Italy and Spain. Sources were T cells, B-cell-depleted T cells, or PBMCs; the material itself was cDNA or gDNA.

In the original analysis: Nucleated cell number was recorded as an estimate derived from reference gene primer amplification. Libraries were prepared by immunoSEQ multiplex PCR; TCRdb keeps only in-frame clonotypes and omits some of them. V and J calls and clone size are copied from that table; D and trimming were computed from the DNA. This sample has more than 110,000 clones, with 70% to 90% found just once. Germline CDR1 SGDLS, CDR2 YYNGEE. V was pared by 4 bases and J by 2 bases, with 5 bases of the junction left unmatched. The length of the CDR3 is 14 residues. The gene calls are TRBV9 and TRBJ1-1; 7 bases are shared with TRBD1. The clonotype originates from a woman older than 75 with acute or convalescent COVID-19. Material: peripheral blood. The CDR3 DNA follows: TGTGCCAGCAGCCCAGGACAGGTCAACACTGAAGCTTTCTTT. It codes for CASSPGQVNTEAFF.